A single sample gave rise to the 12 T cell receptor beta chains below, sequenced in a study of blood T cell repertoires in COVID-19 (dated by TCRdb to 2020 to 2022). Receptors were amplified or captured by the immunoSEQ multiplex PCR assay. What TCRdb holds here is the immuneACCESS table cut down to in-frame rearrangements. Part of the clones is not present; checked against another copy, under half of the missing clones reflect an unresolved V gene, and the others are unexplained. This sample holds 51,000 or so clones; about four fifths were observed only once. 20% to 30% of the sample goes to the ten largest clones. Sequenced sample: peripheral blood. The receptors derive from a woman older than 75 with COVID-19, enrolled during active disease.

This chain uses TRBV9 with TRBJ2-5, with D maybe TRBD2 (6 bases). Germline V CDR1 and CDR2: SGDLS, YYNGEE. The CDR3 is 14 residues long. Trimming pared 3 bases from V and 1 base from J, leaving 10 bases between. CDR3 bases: TGTGCCAGCAGCGCGACGGGAGCCCAAGAGACCCAGTACTTC. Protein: CASSATGAQETQYF.

The CDR3 region is CASSKEVAGGHGTDTQYF. The CDR3 nucleotides read TGTGCCAGCTCAAAGGAGGTAGCGGGAGGGCATGGCACAGATACGCAGTATTTT. V gene TRBV18 combines with J gene TRBJ2-3, with 11 bases aligning to TRBD2. The CDR3 has 18 amino acids. Germline lookup yields CDR1 KGHSH and CDR2 LQKENI. V lost 5 bases, J lost 1 base, and 11 bases stayed unmatched.

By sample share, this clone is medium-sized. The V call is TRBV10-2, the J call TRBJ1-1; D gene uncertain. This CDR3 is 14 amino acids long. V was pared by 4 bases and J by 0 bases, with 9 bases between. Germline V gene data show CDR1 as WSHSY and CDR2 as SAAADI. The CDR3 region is CASSGNYMNTEAFF. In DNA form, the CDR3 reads TGCGCCAGCAGTGGCAATTACATGAACACTGAAGCTTTCTTT.

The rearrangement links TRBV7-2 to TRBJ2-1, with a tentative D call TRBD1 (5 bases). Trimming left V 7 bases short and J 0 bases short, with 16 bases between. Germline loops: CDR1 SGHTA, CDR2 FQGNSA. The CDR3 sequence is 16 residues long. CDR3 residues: CASKKGSPSSYNEQFF. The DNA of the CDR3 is TGTGCCAGCAAGAAGGGGTCACCAAGCTCCTACAATGAGCAGTTCTTC. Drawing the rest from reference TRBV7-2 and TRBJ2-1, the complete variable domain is GAGVSQSPSNKVTEKGKDVELRCDPISGHTALYWYRQSLGQGLEFLIYFQGNSAPDKSGLPSDRFSAERTGGSVSTLTIQRTQQEDSAVYLCASKKGSPSSYNEQFFGPGTRLTVL.

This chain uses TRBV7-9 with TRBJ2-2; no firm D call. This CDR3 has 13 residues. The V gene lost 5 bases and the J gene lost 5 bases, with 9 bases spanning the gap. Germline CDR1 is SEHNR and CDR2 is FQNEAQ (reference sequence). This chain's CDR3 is CASSPPITGELFF. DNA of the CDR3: TGTGCCAGCAGCCCCCCCATTACCGGGGAGCTGTTTTTT. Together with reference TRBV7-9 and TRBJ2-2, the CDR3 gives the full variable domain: DTGVSQNPRHKITKRGQNVTFRCDPISEHNRLYWYRQTLGQGPEFLTYFQNEAQLEKSRLLSDRFSAERPKGSFSTLEIQRTEQGDSAMYLCASSPPITGELFFGEGSRLTVL.

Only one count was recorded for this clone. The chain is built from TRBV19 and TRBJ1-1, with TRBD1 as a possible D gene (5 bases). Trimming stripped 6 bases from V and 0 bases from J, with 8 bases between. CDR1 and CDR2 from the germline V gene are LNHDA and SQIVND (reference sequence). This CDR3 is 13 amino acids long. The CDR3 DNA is TGTGCCAGTAGGGACACAGTGAACACTGAAGCTTTCTTT. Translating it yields CASRDTVNTEAFF. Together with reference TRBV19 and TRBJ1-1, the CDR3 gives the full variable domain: DGGITQSPKYLFRKEGQNVTLSCEQNLNHDAMYWYRQDPGQGLRLIYYSQIVNDFQKGDIAEGYSVSREKKESFPLTVTSAQKNPTAFYLCASRDTVNTEAFFGQGTRLTVV.

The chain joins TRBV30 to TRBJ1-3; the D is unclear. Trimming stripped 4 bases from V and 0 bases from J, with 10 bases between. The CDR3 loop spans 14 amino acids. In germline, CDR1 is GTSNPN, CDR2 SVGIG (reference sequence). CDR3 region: CAWKNRPSGNTIYF. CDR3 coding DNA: TGTGCCTGGAAAAACAGACCCTCTGGAAACACCATATATTTT.

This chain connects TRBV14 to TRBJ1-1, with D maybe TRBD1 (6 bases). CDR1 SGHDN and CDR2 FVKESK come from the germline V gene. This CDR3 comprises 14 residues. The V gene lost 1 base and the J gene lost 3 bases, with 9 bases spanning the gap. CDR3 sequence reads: CASSQVPGDTEAFF. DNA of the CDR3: TGTGCCAGCAGCCAAGTCCCAGGGGACACTGAAGCTTTCTTT.

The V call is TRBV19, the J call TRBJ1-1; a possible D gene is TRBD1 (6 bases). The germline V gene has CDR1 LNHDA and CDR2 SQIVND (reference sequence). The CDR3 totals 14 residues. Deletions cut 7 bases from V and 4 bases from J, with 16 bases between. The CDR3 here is CASTVQGSSTEAFF. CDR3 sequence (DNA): TGTGCCAGTACCGTACAGGGTTCGAGCACTGAAGCTTTCTTT.

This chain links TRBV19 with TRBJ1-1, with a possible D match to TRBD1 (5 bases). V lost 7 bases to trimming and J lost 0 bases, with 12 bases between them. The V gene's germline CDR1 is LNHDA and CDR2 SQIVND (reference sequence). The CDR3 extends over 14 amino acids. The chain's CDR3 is CASTPQGMNTEAFF. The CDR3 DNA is TGTGCCAGTACCCCCCAGGGTATGAACACTGAAGCTTTCTTT.

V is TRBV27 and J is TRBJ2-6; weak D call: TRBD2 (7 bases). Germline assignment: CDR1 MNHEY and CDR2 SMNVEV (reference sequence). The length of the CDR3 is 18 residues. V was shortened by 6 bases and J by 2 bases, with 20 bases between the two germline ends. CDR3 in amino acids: CASSTNGGGLTGANVLTF. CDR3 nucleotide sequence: TGTGCCAGCAGCACAAATGGGGGGGGCTTGACTGGGGCCAACGTCCTGACTTTC. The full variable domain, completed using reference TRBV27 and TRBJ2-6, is EAQVTQNPRYLITVTGKKLTVTCSQNMNHEYMSWYRQDPGLGLRQIYYSMNVEVTDKGDVPEGYKVSRKEKRNFPLILESPSPNQTSLYFCASSTNGGGLTGANVLTFGAGSRLTVL.

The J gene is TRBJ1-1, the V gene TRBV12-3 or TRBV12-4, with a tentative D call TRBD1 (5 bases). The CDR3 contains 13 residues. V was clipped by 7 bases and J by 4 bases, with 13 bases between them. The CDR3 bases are TGTGCCAGCACCCCGAGCAGGGCCACTGAAGCTTTCTTT. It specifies CASTPSRATEAFF.